Listed here are 18 T cell receptor beta chains from one sample, sequenced in a study of CD8 T cells in ankylosing spondylitis. MiXCR, applied by TCRdb to the 5' RACE reads, yields one record per CDR3 protein. The table lists about 180,000 distinct CDR3 sequences, around 8.9% of them singletons. The specimen was blood, either unsorted or a sorted T cell fraction (not recorded which). Every receptor here comes from a female donor with ankylosing spondylitis or in good health (not recorded which).

This clonotype occurred many times. The J gene is TRBJ2-1, the V gene TRBV20-1, with D possibly matching TRBD2 (6 bases). The CDR3 spans 14 residues. Germline lookup yields CDR1 DFQATT and CDR2 SNEGSKA (reference sequence). V was shortened by 2 bases and J by 9 bases, with 17 bases between the two germline ends. The CDR3, as DNA: TGCAGTGCTAGACGGCCGGGAGAGGTCAGTGAGCAGTTCTTC. Protein product: CSARRPGEVSEQFF.

V gene TRBV20-1 combines with J gene TRBJ1-5; D unclear. The CDR3 is made up of 11 amino acids. Germline loops: CDR1 DFQATT, CDR2 SNEGSKA (reference sequence). The V gene lost 6 bases and the J gene lost 7 bases, with 10 bases spanning the gap. The CDR3 nucleotides read TGCAGTGCCAAGGGCGGGCAGCCCCAGCATTTT. Translation gives CSAKGGQPQHF.

The sample holds a few counts of this clonotype. The chain combines TRBV4-3 with TRBJ2-7, with 7 bases identical to TRBD1. The CDR3 runs 15 residues. V lost 1 base to trimming and J lost 2 bases; unmatched junction nucleotides: 5. Germline lookup yields CDR1 LGHNA and CDR2 YSLEER. CDR3 nucleotide sequence: TGCGCCAGCAGCCAAGGAGCGACAGGGCCCTACGAGCAGTACTTC. Translating gives CASSQGATGPYEQYF.

There are a few counts of this clonotype. The rearrangement links TRBV9 to TRBJ2-5; TRBD1 is a possible D gene (5 bases). V gave up 4 bases and J gave up 2 bases, with 24 bases separating them. Germline V gene data show CDR1 as SGDLS and CDR2 as YYNGEE. CDR3 length: 18 amino acids. The CDR3 DNA is TGTGCCAGCAGCCTCGGCGCCCGACAGACGGGTATTCAAGAGACCCAGTACTTC. Translated: CASSLGARQTGIQETQYF. The full variable domain, its missing parts supplied by reference TRBV9 and TRBJ2-5, is DSGVTQTPKHLITATGQRVTLRCSPRSGDLSVYWYQQSLDQGLQFLIQYYNGEERAKGNILERFSAQQFPDLHSELNLSSLELGDSALYFCASSLGARQTGIQETQYFGPGTRLLVL.

V gene TRBV11-3 combines with J gene TRBJ2-1; D remains ambiguous. The ends were cut back, 3 bases at V and 6 bases at J, with 9 bases in the middle. Per the germline V gene, CDR1 is SGHNT and CDR2 is YENEEA. This CDR3 has 13 amino acids. The CDR3, as DNA: TGTGCCAGCAGCTTCTCCCCGCGCAATGAGCAGTTCTTC. Protein sequence: CASSFSPRNEQFF.

The genes are TRBV5-6 and TRBJ2-1; TRBD1 aligns across 8 bases. The CDR3 covers 14 residues. Per the germline V gene, CDR1 is SGHDT and CDR2 is YYEEEE. With V trimmed by 3 bases and J by 8 bases, 7 bases remained unmatched. The CDR3 reads CASSSNLQGDEQFF. CDR3 nucleotides: TGTGCCAGCAGCTCCAACCTACAGGGGGATGAGCAGTTCTTC.

This clonotype was detected only a few times. The chain couples TRBV5-8 to TRBJ2-1, with unresolved D. The CDR3 extends over 15 amino acids. With 5 bases removed from V and 3 bases from J, the gap between germline ends came to 15 bases. Germline values: CDR1 SGHTS, CDR2 YDEGEE. The CDR3 here is CASRLRQSFYNEQFF. CDR3 DNA sequence: TGTGCCAGCAGATTACGGCAAAGTTTCTACAATGAGCAGTTCTTC.

Here the CDR3 reads CASSSELANEQFF. The CDR3 region has the DNA TGTGCCAGCAGCTCAGAACTAGCCAATGAGCAGTTCTTC. This chain uses TRBV7-2 with TRBJ2-1; maybe TRBD2 (6 bases). The germline V and J ends were trimmed by 4 bases and 6 bases, with 10 bases remaining between them. Germline V gene data show CDR1 as SGHTA and CDR2 as FQGNSA. The CDR3 extends over 13 amino acids.

The V and J genes are TRBV21-1 and TRBJ2-7. TRBV21-1 is flagged as a pseudogene. This CDR3 spans 16 amino acids. The CDR3 DNA reads as TGTGCCAGCAGCAAAGTCGCCAGCGCGAGCTCCTACGAGCAGTACTTC. This gives the protein CASSKVASASSYEQYF.

The V and J genes are TRBV28 and TRBJ2-1; TRBD2 matches 12 bases. CDR3 length: 13 residues. With 10 bases clipped from V and 4 bases from J, the junction kept 2 bases outside the gene matches. Per the germline V gene, CDR1 is MDHEN and CDR2 is SYDVKM. In DNA form, the CDR3 reads TGTGCCAAAGGGACTAGCGGGTACAATGAGCAGTTCTTC. The encoded protein is CAKGTSGYNEQFF.

Many counts were recorded for this clonotype. The V gene is TRBV20-1, the J gene TRBJ2-7; 7 bases align to TRBD1. CDR1 DFQATT and CDR2 SNEGSKA come from the germline V gene (reference sequence). Trimming at V came to 3 bases and at J to 4 bases, leaving 3 bases not matched to a gene. There are 12 residues in the CDR3. The CDR3 DNA is TGCAGTGCTAGCGAGACAGGGTACGAGCAGTACTTC. It encodes CSASETGYEQYF.

A few counts support this clonotype. The V call is TRBV4-1, the J call TRBJ2-1; 12 bases line up with TRBD2. V was clipped by 0 bases and J by 6 bases; unmatched bases: 3. This CDR3 spans 16 amino acids. Germline V gene data show CDR1 as MGHRA and CDR2 as YSYEKL. CDR3 bases: TGCGCCAGCAGCCAAGATAGGGGACTAGCGGGCAATGAGCAGTTCTTC. Residues: CASSQDRGLAGNEQFF.

This rearrangement joins TRBV20-1 to TRBJ2-7; 9 bases match TRBD1. Germline CDR1 DFQATT, CDR2 SNEGSKA (reference sequence). The CDR3 runs 14 residues. J lost 3 bases, V lost 6 bases, and 9 bases had no gene match. CDR3 residues: CSAKNRDRVYEQYF. As DNA, the CDR3 is TGCAGTGCAAAGAACCGGGACAGGGTCTACGAGCAGTACTTC.

This clonotype has at least ten counts. V gene TRBV10-3 combines with J gene TRBJ2-1; the match to TRBD2 covers 13 bases. CDR3 length equals 15 residues. The germline gives CDR1 ENHRY, CDR2 SYGVKD. The V and J ends lost 8 bases and 7 bases, in that order; junction bases with no gene match: 8. The CDR3, as DNA: TGTGCCATCGAGGGACCGGGACTAGCGGGGAATGAGCAGTTCTTC. Translating gives CAIEGPGLAGNEQFF.

In this sample, this clonotype turned up a few times. The chain couples TRBV11-2 to TRBJ2-5; a weak D match, TRBD1 (5 bases). Germline lookup yields CDR1 SGHAT and CDR2 FQNNGV. Trimming removed 0 bases from V and 3 bases from J, with 11 bases in between. The CDR3 is 15 residues long. The CDR3 sequence: CASSLEYSREETQYF. CDR3 sequence (DNA): TGTGCCAGCAGCTTAGAGTATAGCAGGGAAGAGACCCAGTACTTC.

This sequence joins TRBV20-1 and TRBJ2-5; no reliable D call. Trimming removed 0 bases from V and 4 bases from J, with 15 bases in between. Germline-derived CDR1 and CDR2 are DFQATT and SNEGSKA (reference sequence). There are 15 residues in the CDR3. CDR3 DNA sequence: TGCAGTGCTAGAGAGCTGGACCTACCTCGAGAGACCCAGTACTTC. As protein: CSARELDLPRETQYF.

The chain carries TRBV9 and TRBJ1-2, with a possible D match to TRBD1 (6 bases). The CDR3 length is 16 residues. The germline CDR1 and CDR2 sequences are SGDLS and YYNGEE. V gave up 2 bases and J gave up 0 bases, with 14 bases separating them. This CDR3 is CASSVNRVGPNYGYTF. CDR3 DNA sequence: TGTGCCAGCAGCGTTAACAGGGTCGGCCCTAACTATGGCTACACCTTC.

This clonotype was counted a few times. The V call is TRBV12-3 or TRBV12-4, the J call TRBJ1-1, with 7 nucleotides matching TRBD1. CDR3 length equals 17 residues. Unmatched junction bases numbered 12, after V lost 3 bases and J lost 2 bases. The CDR3 here is CASSFDGPGTENTEAFF. CDR3 sequence (DNA): TGTGCCAGCAGTTTCGATGGTCCCGGGACAGAAAACACTGAAGCTTTCTTT.